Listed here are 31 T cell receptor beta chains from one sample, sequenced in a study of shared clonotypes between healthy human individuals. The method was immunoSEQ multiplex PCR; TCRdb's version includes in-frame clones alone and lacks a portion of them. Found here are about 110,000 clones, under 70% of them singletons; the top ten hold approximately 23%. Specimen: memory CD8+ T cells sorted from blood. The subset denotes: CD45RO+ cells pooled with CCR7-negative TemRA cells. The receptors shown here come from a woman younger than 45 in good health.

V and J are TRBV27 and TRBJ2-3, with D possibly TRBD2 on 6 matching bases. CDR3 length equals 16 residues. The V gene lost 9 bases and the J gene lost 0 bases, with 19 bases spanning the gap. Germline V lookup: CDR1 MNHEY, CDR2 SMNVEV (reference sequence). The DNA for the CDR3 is TGTGCCAGTTCCCGGGACTTTAGCTTAAGCACAGATACGCAGTATTTT. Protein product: CASSRDFSLSTDTQYF.

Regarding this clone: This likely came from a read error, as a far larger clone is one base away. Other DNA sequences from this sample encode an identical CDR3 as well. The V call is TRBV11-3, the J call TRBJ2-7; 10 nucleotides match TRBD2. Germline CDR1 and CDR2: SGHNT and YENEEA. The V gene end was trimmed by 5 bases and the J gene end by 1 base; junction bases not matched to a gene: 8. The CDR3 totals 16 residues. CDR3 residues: CASSQGLAVSSYEQYF. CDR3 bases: TGTGCCAGCAGCCAAGGACTAGCGGTTTCATCCTACGAGCAGTACTTC.

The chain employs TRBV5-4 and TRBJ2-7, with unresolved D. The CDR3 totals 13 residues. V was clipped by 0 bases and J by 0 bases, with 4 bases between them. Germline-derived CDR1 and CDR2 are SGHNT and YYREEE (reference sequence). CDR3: CASSLDYSYEQYF. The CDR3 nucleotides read TGTGCCAGCAGCTTGGACTACTCCTACGAGCAGTACTTC.

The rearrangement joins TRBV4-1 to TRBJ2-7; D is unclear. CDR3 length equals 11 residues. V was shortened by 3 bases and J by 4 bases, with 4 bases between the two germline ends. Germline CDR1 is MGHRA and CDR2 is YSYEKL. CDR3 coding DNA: TGCGCCAGCAGCCAGGAATACGAGCAGTACTTC. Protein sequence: CASSQEYEQYF.

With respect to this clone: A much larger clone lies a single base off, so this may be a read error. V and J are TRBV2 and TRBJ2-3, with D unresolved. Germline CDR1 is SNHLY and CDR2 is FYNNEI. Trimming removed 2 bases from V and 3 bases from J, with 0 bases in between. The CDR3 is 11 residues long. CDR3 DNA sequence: TGTGCCAGCAGTGAAACAGATACGCAGTATTTT. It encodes CASSETDTQYF. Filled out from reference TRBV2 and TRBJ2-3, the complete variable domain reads EPEVTQTPSHQVTQMGQEVILRCVPISNHLYFYWYRQILGQKVEFLVSFYNNEISEKSEIFDDQFSVERPDGSNFTLKIRSTKLEDSAMYFCASSETDTQYFGPGTRLTVL.

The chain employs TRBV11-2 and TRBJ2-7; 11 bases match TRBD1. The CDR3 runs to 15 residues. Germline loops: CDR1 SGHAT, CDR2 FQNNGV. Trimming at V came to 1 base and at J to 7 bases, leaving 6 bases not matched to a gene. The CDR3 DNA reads TGTGCCAGCAGCTTAGGGACAGGGGGCTTCAAGGAGCAGTACTTC. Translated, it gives CASSLGTGGFKEQYF.

CDR3 in DNA: TGTGCCACCAGCAGGAGGGGGGACGGCTACGAGCAGTACTTC. As protein: CATSRRGDGYEQYF. The chain employs TRBV15 and TRBJ2-7; D could derive from TRBD1 or TRBD2 (6 bases each). Germline loops: CDR1 LNHNV, CDR2 YYDKDF (reference sequence). CDR3 length: 14 amino acids. The germline V and J ends were trimmed by 3 bases and 3 bases, with 12 bases remaining between them.

CDR3 DNA sequence: TGCGCCAGCAGTCAATCGGGAGGCCCGGAGAGCGAGCAGTACTTC. Encoded protein: CASSQSGGPESEQYF. The gene calls are TRBV5-1 and TRBJ2-7, with 7 bases matching TRBD2. The junction had 14 bases not matched to a gene; V was cut back by 5 bases and J by 6 bases. CDR3 length: 15 amino acids. Germline CDR1 and CDR2: SGHRS and YFSETQ.

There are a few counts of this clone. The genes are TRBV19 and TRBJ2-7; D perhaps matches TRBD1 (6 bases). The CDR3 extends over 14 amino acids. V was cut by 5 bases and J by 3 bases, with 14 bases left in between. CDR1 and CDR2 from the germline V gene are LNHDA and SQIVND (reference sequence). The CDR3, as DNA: TGTGCCAGTAGTGCTGGACAGAGCCACTACGAGCAGTACTTC. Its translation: CASSAGQSHYEQYF.

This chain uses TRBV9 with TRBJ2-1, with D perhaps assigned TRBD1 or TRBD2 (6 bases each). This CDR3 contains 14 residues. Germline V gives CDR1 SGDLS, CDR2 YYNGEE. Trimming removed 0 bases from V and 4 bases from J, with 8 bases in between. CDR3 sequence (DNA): TGTGCCAGCAGCGTAGAGGGGGGATACAATGAGCAGTTCTTC. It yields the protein CASSVEGGYNEQFF.

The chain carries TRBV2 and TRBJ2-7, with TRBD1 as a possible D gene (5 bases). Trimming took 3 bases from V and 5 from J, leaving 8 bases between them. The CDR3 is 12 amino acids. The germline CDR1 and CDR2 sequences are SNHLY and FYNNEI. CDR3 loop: CASSETDHEQYF. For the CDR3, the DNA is TGTGCCAGCAGTGAGACAGACCACGAGCAGTACTTC.

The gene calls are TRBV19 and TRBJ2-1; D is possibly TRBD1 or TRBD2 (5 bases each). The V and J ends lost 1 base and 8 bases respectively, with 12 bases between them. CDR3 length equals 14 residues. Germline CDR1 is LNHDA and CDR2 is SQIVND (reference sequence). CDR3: CASSIVAGRDEQFF. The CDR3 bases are TGTGCCAGTAGTATAGTCGCGGGCAGGGATGAGCAGTTCTTC.

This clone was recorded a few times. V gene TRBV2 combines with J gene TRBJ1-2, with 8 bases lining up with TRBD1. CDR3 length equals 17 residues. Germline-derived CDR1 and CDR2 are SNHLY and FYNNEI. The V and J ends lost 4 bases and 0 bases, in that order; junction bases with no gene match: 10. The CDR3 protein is CASSVSDRGTANYGYTF. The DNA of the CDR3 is TGTGCCAGCAGTGTCTCCGACAGGGGCACAGCTAACTATGGCTACACCTTC.

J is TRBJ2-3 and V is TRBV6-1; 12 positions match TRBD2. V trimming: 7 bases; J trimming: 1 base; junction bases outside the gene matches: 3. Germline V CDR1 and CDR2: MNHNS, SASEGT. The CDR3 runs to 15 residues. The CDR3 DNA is TGTGCCAGCATTCGACTAGCGGGAGGCACAGATACGCAGTATTTT. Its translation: CASIRLAGGTDTQYF.

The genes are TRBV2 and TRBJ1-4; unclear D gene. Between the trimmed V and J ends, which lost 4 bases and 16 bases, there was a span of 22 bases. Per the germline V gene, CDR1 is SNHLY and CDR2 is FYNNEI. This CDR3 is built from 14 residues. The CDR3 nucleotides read TGTGCCAGCAGTGGGCCCCCCGGGAGCGCAGGTTGGTTTTTT. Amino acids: CASSGPPGSAGWFF.

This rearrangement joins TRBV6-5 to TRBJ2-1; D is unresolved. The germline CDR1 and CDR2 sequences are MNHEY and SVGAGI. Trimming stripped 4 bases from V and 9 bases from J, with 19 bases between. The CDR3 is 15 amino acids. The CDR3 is CASSLVSVSWGEQFF. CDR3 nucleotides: TGTGCCAGCAGTTTGGTTTCGGTTAGCTGGGGTGAGCAGTTCTTC.

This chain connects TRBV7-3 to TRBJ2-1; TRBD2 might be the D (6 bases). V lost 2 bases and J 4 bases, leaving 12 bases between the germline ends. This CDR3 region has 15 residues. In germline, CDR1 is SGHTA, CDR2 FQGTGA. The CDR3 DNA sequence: TGTGCCAGCAGCTTAGGTAGCGGAAATTACAATGAGCAGTTCTTC. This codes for CASSLGSGNYNEQFF.

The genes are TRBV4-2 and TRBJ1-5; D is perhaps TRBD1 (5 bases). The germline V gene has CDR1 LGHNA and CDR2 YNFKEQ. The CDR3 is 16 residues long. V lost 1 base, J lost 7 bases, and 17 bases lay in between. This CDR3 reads CASSQVIMGEEQPQHF. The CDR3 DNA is TGTGCCAGCAGCCAAGTAATTATGGGGGAGGAGCAGCCCCAGCATTTT.

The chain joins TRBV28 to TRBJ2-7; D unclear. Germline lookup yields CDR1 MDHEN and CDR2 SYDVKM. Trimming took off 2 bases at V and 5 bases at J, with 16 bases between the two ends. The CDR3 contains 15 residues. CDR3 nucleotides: TGTGCCAGCAGTTTAGGGCGTTTCGACCTCCACGAGCAGTACTTC. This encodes CASSLGRFDLHEQYF.

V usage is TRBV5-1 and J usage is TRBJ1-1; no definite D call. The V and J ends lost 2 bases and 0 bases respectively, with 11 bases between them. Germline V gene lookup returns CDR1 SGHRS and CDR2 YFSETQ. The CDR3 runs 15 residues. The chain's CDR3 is CASSFFSPVNTEAFF. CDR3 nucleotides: TGCGCCAGCAGCTTTTTCTCACCGGTGAACACTGAAGCTTTCTTT.

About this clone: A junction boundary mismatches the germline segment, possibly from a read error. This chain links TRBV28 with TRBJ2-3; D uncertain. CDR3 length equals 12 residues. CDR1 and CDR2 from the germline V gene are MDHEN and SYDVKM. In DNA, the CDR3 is TGTGCCAGCAGTTTATACACACATACGCAGTATTTT. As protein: CASSLYTHTQYF. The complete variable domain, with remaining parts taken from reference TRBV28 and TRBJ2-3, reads DVKVTQSSRYLVKRTGEKVFLECVQDMDHENMFWYRQDPGLGLRLIYFSYDVKMKEKGDIPEGYSVSREKKERFSLILESASTNQTSMYLCASSLYTHTQYFGPGTRLTVL.

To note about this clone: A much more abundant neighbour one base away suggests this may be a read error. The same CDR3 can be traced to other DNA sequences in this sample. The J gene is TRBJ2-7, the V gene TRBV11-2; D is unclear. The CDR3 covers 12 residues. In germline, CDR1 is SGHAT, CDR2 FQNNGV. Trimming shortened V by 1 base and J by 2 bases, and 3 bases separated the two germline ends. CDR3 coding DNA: TGTGCCAGCAGCTTAGGGGCCTACGAGCAGTACTTC. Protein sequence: CASSLGAYEQYF.

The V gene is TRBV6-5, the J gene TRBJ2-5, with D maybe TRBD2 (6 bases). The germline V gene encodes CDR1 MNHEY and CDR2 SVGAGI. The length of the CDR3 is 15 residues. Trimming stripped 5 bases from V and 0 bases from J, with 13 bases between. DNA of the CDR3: TGTGCCAGCAGTGCTGGGACTTCCGACCAAGAGACCCAGTACTTC. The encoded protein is CASSAGTSDQETQYF.

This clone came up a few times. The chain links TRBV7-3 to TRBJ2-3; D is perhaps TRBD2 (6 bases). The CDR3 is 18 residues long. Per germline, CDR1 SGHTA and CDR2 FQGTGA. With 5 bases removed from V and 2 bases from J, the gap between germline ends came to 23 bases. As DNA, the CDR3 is TGTGCCAGCAGCCCCTCCCTCGCGGGACCACATCCCACAGATACGCAGTATTTT. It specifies CASSPSLAGPHPTDTQYF.

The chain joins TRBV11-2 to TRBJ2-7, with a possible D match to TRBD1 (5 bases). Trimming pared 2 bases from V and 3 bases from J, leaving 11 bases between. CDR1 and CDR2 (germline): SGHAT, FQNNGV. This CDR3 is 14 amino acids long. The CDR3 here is CASSLSNGHYEQYF. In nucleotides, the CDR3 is TGTGCCAGCAGCTTATCTAACGGACACTACGAGCAGTACTTC.

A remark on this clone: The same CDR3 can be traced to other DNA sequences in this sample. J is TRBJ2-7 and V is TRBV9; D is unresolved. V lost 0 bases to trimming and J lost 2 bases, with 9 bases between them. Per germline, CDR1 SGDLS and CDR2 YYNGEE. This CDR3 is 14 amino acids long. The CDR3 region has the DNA TGTGCCAGCAGCGTAGCTTGGGGAACCTACGAGCAGTACTTC. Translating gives CASSVAWGTYEQYF.

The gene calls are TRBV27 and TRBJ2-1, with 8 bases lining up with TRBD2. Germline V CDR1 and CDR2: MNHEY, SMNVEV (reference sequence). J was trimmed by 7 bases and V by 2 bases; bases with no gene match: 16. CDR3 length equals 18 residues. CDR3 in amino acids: CASSLASQASGLLNEQFF. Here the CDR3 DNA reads TGTGCCAGCAGTTTAGCGTCTCAGGCTAGCGGGTTACTGAATGAGCAGTTCTTC.

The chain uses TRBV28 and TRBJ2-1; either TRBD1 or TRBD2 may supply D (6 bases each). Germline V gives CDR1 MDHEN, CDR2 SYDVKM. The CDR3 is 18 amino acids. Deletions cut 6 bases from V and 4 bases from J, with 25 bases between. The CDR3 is CASSSPRKGGLKYNEQFF. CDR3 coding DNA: TGTGCCAGCAGCTCCCCGAGAAAGGGGGGACTTAAATACAATGAGCAGTTCTTC.

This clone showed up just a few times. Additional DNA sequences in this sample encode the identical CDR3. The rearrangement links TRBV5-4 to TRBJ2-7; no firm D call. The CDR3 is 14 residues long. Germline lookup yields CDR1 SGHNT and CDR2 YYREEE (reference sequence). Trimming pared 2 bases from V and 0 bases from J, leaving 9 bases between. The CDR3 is CASSLSGSSYEQYF. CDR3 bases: TGTGCCAGCAGCTTATCGGGTTCCTCCTACGAGCAGTACTTC.

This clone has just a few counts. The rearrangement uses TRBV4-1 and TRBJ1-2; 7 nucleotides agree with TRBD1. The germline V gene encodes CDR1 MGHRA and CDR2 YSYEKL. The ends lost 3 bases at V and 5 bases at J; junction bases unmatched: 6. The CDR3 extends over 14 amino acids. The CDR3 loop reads CASSHGQADYGYTF. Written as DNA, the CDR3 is TGCGCCAGCAGCCATGGACAGGCCGATTATGGCTACACCTTC.

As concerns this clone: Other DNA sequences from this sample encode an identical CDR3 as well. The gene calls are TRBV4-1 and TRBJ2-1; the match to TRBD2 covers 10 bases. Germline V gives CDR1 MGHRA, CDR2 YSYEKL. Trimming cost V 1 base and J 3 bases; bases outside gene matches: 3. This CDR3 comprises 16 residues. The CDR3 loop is CASSQGLAGDYNEQFF. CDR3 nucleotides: TGCGCCAGCAGCCAAGGACTAGCGGGCGACTACAATGAGCAGTTCTTC.